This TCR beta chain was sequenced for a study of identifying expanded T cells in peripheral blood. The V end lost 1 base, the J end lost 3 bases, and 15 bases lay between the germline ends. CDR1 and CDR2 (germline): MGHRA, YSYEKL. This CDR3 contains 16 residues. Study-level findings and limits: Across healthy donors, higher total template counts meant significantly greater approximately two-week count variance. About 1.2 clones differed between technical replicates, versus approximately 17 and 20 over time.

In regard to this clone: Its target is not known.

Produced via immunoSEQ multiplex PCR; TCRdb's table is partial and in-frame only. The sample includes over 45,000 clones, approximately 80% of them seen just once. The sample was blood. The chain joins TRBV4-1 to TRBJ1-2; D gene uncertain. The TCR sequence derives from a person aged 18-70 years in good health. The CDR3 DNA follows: TGCGCCAGCAGCCAAGTCCGCCTACCTGGGGACTATGGCTACACCTTC. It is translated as CASSQVRLPGDYGYTF.